A single sample is the source of the 25 T cell receptor beta chains below, sequenced in a study of T-cell memory formation after mild COVID-19. TCRdb re-derived calls from the 5' RACE reads in MiXCR, one entry per CDR3 protein. Here the sample spans fewer than 550,000 distinct CDR3 sequences, over 15% being singletons. Sequenced sample: PBMCs or a T cell subset sorted from them (not recorded which). These receptors all come from an adult woman who had mild COVID-19 (a few samples of this study predate the infection). Cell type and time point are not known.

The V call is TRBV9, the J call TRBJ2-1; D might be TRBD2 (7 bases). CDR1 and CDR2 (germline): SGDLS, YYNGEE. This CDR3 is built from 12 residues. V dropped 4 bases and J dropped 10 bases, with 12 bases sitting between them. As DNA, the CDR3 is TGTGCCAGCAGCATAGGGGGGGACGAGCAGTTCTTC. The encoded protein is CASSIGGDEQFF. Filled out from reference TRBV9 and TRBJ2-1, the complete variable domain reads DSGVTQTPKHLITATGQRVTLRCSPRSGDLSVYWYQQSLDQGLQFLIQYYNGEERAKGNILERFSAQQFPDLHSELNLSSLELGDSALYFCASSIGGDEQFFGPGTRLTVL.

Worth noting for this clonotype: A much larger clone is a single base away; this may be a read error. This chain links TRBV3-1 with TRBJ1-1; 9 nucleotides align to TRBD1. The CDR3 spans 13 residues. V dropped 4 bases and J dropped 5; count of bases not matched to a gene: 2. The germline gives CDR1 LGHDT, CDR2 YNNKEL (reference sequence). The CDR3, as DNA: TGTGCCAGCAGCCGGGGGACAGGGACTGAAGCTTTCTTT. Protein: CASSRGTGTEAFF.

The chain combines TRBV4-1 with TRBJ1-2, with D tentatively TRBD1 (5 bases). Trimming stripped 4 bases from V and 3 bases from J, with 12 bases between. The germline V gene has CDR1 MGHRA and CDR2 YSYEKL. The CDR3 runs 14 residues. Here the CDR3 DNA reads TGCGCCAGCAGCCCAAGAGAGGGGCACTATGGCTACACCTTC. Translating gives CASSPREGHYGYTF.

The gene calls are TRBV27 and TRBJ2-7, with TRBD1 matching 8 bases. The CDR3 runs to 14 residues. V gave up 0 bases and J gave up 2 bases; unmatched junction bases: 0. Looked up from germline, CDR1 is MNHEY and CDR2 is SMNVEV (reference sequence). The CDR3 nucleotides read TGTGCCAGCAGTTTATCGGGACAGGCCTACGAGCAGTACTTC. Translated: CASSLSGQAYEQYF.

The chain has TRBV20-1 and TRBJ2-3; TRBD1 might be the D (6 bases). The germline V and J ends were trimmed by 6 bases and 2 bases, with 21 bases remaining between them. Per the germline V gene, CDR1 is DFQATT and CDR2 is SNEGSKA (reference sequence). The length of the CDR3 is 16 residues. This CDR3 reads CSATAWGPDYTDTQYF. CDR3 DNA sequence: TGCAGTGCCACGGCCTGGGGGCCCGATTACACAGATACGCAGTATTTT.

This clonotype has only a few counts. This chain joins TRBV29-1 and TRBJ2-1, with D uncertain. This CDR3 is 15 amino acids long. In germline, CDR1 is SQVTM, CDR2 ANQGSEA. V was clipped by 3 bases and J by 4 bases, with 16 bases between them. In DNA, the CDR3 is TGCAGCGTTGATCGGGTAGGCTTCGGGTACAATGAGCAGTTCTTC. Protein sequence: CSVDRVGFGYNEQFF.

The CDR3 nucleotides read TGCGCCAGCAGCTTGGGGCCGGGGGGGCCATCCTACGAGCAGTACTTC. Translated, it gives CASSLGPGGPSYEQYF. V usage is TRBV5-1 and J usage is TRBJ2-7; 8 bases are a match to TRBD2. The V gene's germline CDR1 is SGHRS and CDR2 YFSETQ. The trim removed 0 bases at V and 1 base at J, leaving 6 bases unmatched. The CDR3 length is 16 residues.

V usage is TRBV18 and J usage is TRBJ1-5; D is perhaps TRBD1 (6 bases). V gave up 1 base and J gave up 7 bases, with 26 bases separating them. In germline, CDR1 is KGHSH, CDR2 LQKENI. CDR3 size: 19 residues. CDR3 sequence reads: CASSPRISSTRQGPQPQHF. In DNA form, the CDR3 reads TGTGCCAGCTCACCACGTATATCCTCGACCCGGCAGGGGCCCCAGCCCCAGCATTTT.

The CDR3, as DNA: TGTGCCAGCAGCTCAGACAGGGGTTACAATGAGCAGTTCTTC. Protein product: CASSSDRGYNEQFF. This chain joins TRBV7-2 and TRBJ2-1; TRBD1 agrees at 8 bases. V shed 4 bases, J shed 4 bases, and the junction held 3 bases outside the gene matches. Per germline, CDR1 SGHTA and CDR2 FQGNSA. The CDR3 is made up of 14 amino acids.

V and J are TRBV19 and TRBJ2-7; 9 bases line up with TRBD1. V gave up 3 bases and J gave up 3 bases; unmatched junction bases: 6. This CDR3 comprises 15 residues. Germline lookup yields CDR1 LNHDA and CDR2 SQIVND (reference sequence). The CDR3: CASSIRRTGVYEQYF. The CDR3 DNA sequence: TGTGCCAGTAGTATCAGGCGGACAGGGGTCTACGAGCAGTACTTC.

In this sample, this clonotype turned up a few times. The rearrangement links TRBV6-6 to TRBJ1-6; a possible D gene is TRBD1 (5 bases). There are 14 residues in the CDR3. Trimming removed 0 bases from V and 9 bases from J, with 9 bases in between. Germline V gives CDR1 MNHNY, CDR2 SVGAGI (reference sequence). The CDR3 coding sequence is TGTGCCAGCAGTTACTCAGGGGAGGTTTCACCCCTCCACTTT. Translation: CASSYSGEVSPLHF.

This clonotype has a count of ten or more. The chain has TRBV6-5 and TRBJ2-7, with D tentatively TRBD2 (6 bases). The germline V gene encodes CDR1 MNHEY and CDR2 SVGAGI. The CDR3 has 14 amino acids. Trimming removed 5 bases at V and 2 bases at J, with 13 bases between. The CDR3 nucleotides read TGTGCCAGCAGTCGGGAGTCCAGGGCCTACGAGCAGTACTTC. Translating gives CASSRESRAYEQYF.

The V call is TRBV25-1, the J call TRBJ2-2; 9 bases are a match to TRBD2. The CDR3 sequence is 17 residues long. V trimming: 0 bases; J trimming: 5 bases; junction bases outside the gene matches: 7. Per germline, CDR1 MGHDK and CDR2 SYGVNS. Here the CDR3 DNA reads TGTGCCAGCAGTGAATACCTAGCGGGACGTCTTACCGGGGAGCTGTTTTTT. It yields the protein CASSEYLAGRLTGELFF.

The rearrangement links TRBV5-1 to TRBJ2-3; 8 bases line up with TRBD2. There are 17 residues in the CDR3. Germline CDR1 is SGHRS and CDR2 is YFSETQ. The junction had 14 bases not matched to a gene; V was cut back by 6 bases and J by 2 bases. CDR3 loop: CASTRHGTGGATDTQYF. As DNA, the CDR3 is TGCGCCAGCACCCGCCATGGGACGGGAGGGGCCACAGATACGCAGTATTTT.

The rearrangement uses TRBV5-1 and TRBJ1-4; perhaps TRBD1 as D (6 bases). The CDR3 consists of 16 residues. Between the trimmed V and J ends, which lost 4 bases and 3 bases, there was a span of 16 bases. Germline CDR1 and CDR2: SGHRS and YFSETQ. The CDR3, as DNA: TGCGCCAGCAGCAAGGACAGAACCCTTCCTAATGAAAAACTGTTTTTT. It encodes CASSKDRTLPNEKLFF.

The chain links TRBV6-6 to TRBJ2-6, with D possibly TRBD1 on 6 matching bases. The V and J ends lost 9 bases and 0 bases respectively, with 15 bases between them. CDR1 is MNHNY, CDR2 SVGAGI, per germline (reference sequence). This CDR3 contains 16 residues. CDR3 DNA: TGTGCCAGTAATCGGGACACCTTCTCTGGGGCCAACGTCCTGACTTTC. Protein product: CASNRDTFSGANVLTF.

In its sample, this clonotype was seen a few times. The chain uses TRBV10-2 and TRBJ2-3; the D gene is possibly TRBD2 (6 bases). The V and J ends lost 4 bases and 0 bases respectively, with 20 bases between them. The CDR3 is made up of 18 amino acids. Germline-derived CDR1 and CDR2 are WSHSY and SAAADI. The CDR3 protein is CASSVPVWGDTSTDTQYF. The CDR3 nucleotides are TGCGCCAGCAGTGTCCCAGTGTGGGGGGATACTAGCACAGATACGCAGTATTTT.

V is TRBV3-1 and J is TRBJ2-1; TRBD2 agrees at 8 bases. J gave up 0 bases and V 3 bases, and 1 base lay outside the gene matches. Germline CDR1 reads LGHDT; CDR2 reads YNNKEL (reference sequence). The CDR3 sequence is 15 residues long. The CDR3 reads CASSQRGDSYNEQFF. CDR3 DNA sequence: TGTGCCAGCAGCCAGCGGGGGGACTCCTACAATGAGCAGTTCTTC.

The rearrangement uses TRBV20-1 and TRBJ1-2; the match to TRBD1 covers 9 bases. Germline V gene data show CDR1 as DFQATT and CDR2 as SNEGSKA (reference sequence). J was trimmed by 8 bases and V by 1 base; bases with no gene match: 8. The CDR3 is 14 residues long. CDR3 residues: CSARVPGQGRGYTF. The CDR3, as DNA: TGCAGTGCTAGAGTCCCGGGACAGGGTCGAGGCTACACCTTC.

This clonotype was counted many times. This chain connects TRBV12-3 or TRBV12-4 to TRBJ2-3; the match to TRBD1 covers 11 bases. This CDR3 region has 15 residues. Unmatched junction bases numbered 4, after V lost 5 bases and J lost 3 bases. The chain's CDR3 is CASSGQGARTDTQYF. The DNA of the CDR3 is TGTGCCAGCAGTGGACAGGGGGCCCGGACAGATACGCAGTATTTT.

This clonotype was seen a handful of times. This chain links TRBV14 with TRBJ2-1; TRBD2 matches 13 bases. The CDR3 loop spans 18 amino acids. Germline V gene data show CDR1 as SGHDN and CDR2 as FVKESK. J lost 2 bases, V lost 0 bases, and 4 bases had no gene match. CDR3: CASSQDITSGRAYNEQFF. CDR3 nucleotides: TGTGCCAGCAGCCAAGATATTACTAGCGGGAGGGCCTACAATGAGCAGTTCTTC.

The chain uses TRBV7-9 and TRBJ1-2; a possible D gene is TRBD1 (5 bases). The V end lost 5 bases, the J end lost 6 bases, and 31 bases lay between the germline ends. In germline, CDR1 is SEHNR, CDR2 FQNEAQ (reference sequence). This CDR3 spans 19 amino acids. CDR3 loop: CASSPPPSTAAIRGNGYTF. Written as DNA, the CDR3 is TGTGCCAGCAGCCCTCCCCCCTCGACAGCCGCTATTAGGGGAAATGGCTACACCTTC. Supplemented by reference TRBV7-9 and TRBJ1-2, the full variable domain reads DTGVSQNPRHKITKRGQNVTFRCDPISEHNRLYWYRQTLGQGPEFLTYFQNEAQLEKSRLLSDRFSAERPKGSFSTLEIQRTEQGDSAMYLCASSPPPSTAAIRGNGYTFGSGTRLTVV.

The sample holds a few counts of this clonotype. This sequence joins TRBV30 and TRBJ2-1; 8 nucleotides agree with TRBD1. Trimming cost V 2 bases and J 6 bases; bases outside gene matches: 9. Germline V gives CDR1 GTSNPN, CDR2 SVGIG (reference sequence). The CDR3 covers 15 residues. The chain's CDR3 is CAWSRTGLRANEQFF. CDR3 coding DNA: TGTGCCTGGAGTAGGACAGGGTTGAGGGCCAATGAGCAGTTCTTC.

J is TRBJ1-4 and V is TRBV29-1, with TRBD1 as a possible D gene (5 bases). Germline V gene sequence: CDR1 SQVTM, CDR2 ANQGSEA. The CDR3 contains 13 residues. Between the trimmed V and J ends, which lost 6 bases and 7 bases, there was a span of 15 bases. For the CDR3, the DNA is TGCAGCGTGCAAGTAGGGGCGGCTGAAAAACTGTTTTTT. Amino acid sequence: CSVQVGAAEKLFF. Filled out from reference TRBV29-1 and TRBJ1-4, the complete variable domain reads SAVISQKPSRDICQRGTSLTIQCQVDSQVTMMFWYRQQPGQSLTLIATANQGSEATYESGFVIDKFPISRPNLTFSTLTVSNMSPEDSSIYLCSVQVGAAEKLFFGSGTQLSVL.

J is TRBJ2-7 and V is TRBV19; 7 bases fit TRBD2. From germline, CDR1 is LNHDA and CDR2 SQIVND (reference sequence). The CDR3 runs 14 residues. The junction had 3 bases not matched to a gene; V was cut back by 4 bases and J by 0 bases. CDR3 protein: CASSRRESSYEQYF. Written as DNA, the CDR3 is TGTGCCAGTAGTAGGCGGGAGAGCTCCTACGAGCAGTACTTC.